This TCR beta chain originates from a study of blood T cell repertoires in COVID-19. Overall study context: Acute and convalescent COVID-19 specimens originated in the United States, Italy and Spain.

Sequenced by immunoSEQ multiplex PCR; TCRdb stores in-frame clones only, minus some. Of 140,000 or so clones in the sample, about 90% were seen once. The sequencing input was peripheral blood. This clonotype originated in an elderly woman with acute or convalescent COVID-19.

In nucleotides, the CDR3 is TGCGCCAGCAGCCAAGATGAGGCAGGGACTTTTAGTTCTGGAAACACCATATATTTT. Protein sequence: CASSQDEAGTFSSGNTIYF. V usage is TRBV4-3 and J usage is TRBJ1-3; weak D call: TRBD1 (5 bases). The V and J ends lost 0 bases and 1 base respectively, with 19 bases between them. Germline V gene sequence: CDR1 LGHNA, CDR2 YSLEER. The CDR3 contains 19 residues.